The present entry profiles one T cell receptor (beta chain) with its context. This CDR3 comprises 14 residues. Germline V lookup: CDR1 SGHDT, CDR2 YYEEEE. Trimming cost V 0 bases and J 0 bases, with 6 bases left between them. In the authors' workflow: Amplifying reference gene primers gave estimates of nucleated cell counts. Sequenced by immunoSEQ multiplex PCR; TCRdb stores in-frame clones only, minus some. From that table come the V and J calls and clone size; the DNA was used to work out D and trimming. The data contain roughly 59,000 clones, around 80% of them singletons. This entry belongs to a study of blood T cell repertoires in COVID-19. Study-level background: Whether acute or convalescent, the COVID-19 samples came from the United States, Italy and Spain. From T cells, B-cell-depleted T cells, or PBMCs came the material, which was cDNA or gDNA.

Material for sequencing was peripheral blood. The TCR was taken from an elderly man with acute or convalescent COVID-19. The chain is built from TRBV5-6 and TRBJ1-2, with TRBD1 as a possible D gene (6 bases). CDR3 in amino acids: CASSLGTANYGYTF. In nucleotides, the CDR3 is TGTGCCAGCAGCTTGGGGACAGCTAACTATGGCTACACCTTC.